This TCR beta chain is drawn from a study of cytomegalovirus exposure and HLA in healthy donors. In the study overall: Sequencing of some 190 million T cells in an earlier analysis found roughly 120 million unique TCR beta sequences. Study findings and constraints: There were some public TCRs occurring in many donors, but most TCR sequences were rare. 164 TCR beta chains were listed as cytomegalovirus-associated.

CDR1 and CDR2 from the germline V gene are MDHEN and SYDVKM. V was clipped by 4 bases and J by 4 bases, with 13 bases between them. The CDR3 is 14 residues long. Regarding this clone: What it binds is unknown.

Despite likely unrecorded immune exposures, the donors were nominally healthy at the time of sampling. The PCR ran on 60 Vbeta and 13 Jbeta primers. Using immunoSEQ multiplex PCR, the repertoire was profiled, and TCRdb retains in-frame clones only, with some absent. This table holds about 270,000 clones, about 66% found once. This TCR derives from a female donor in good health and CMV-seronegative. Source material: PBMCs. V gene TRBV28 combines with J gene TRBJ2-5; a weak D match, TRBD2 (7 bases). The CDR3 reads CASSSYRGGETQYF. The DNA for the CDR3 is TGTGCCAGCAGTTCCTATAGGGGGGGAGAGACCCAGTACTTC. Combining the CDR3 with reference TRBV28 and TRBJ2-5 gives the whole variable domain DVKVTQSSRYLVKRTGEKVFLECVQDMDHENMFWYRQDPGLGLRLIYFSYDVKMKEKGDIPEGYSVSREKKERFSLILESASTNQTSMYLCASSSYRGGETQYFGPGTRLLVL.